One and the same sample provided the 18 T cell receptor beta chains below, sequenced in a study of T cells in Graves' hyperthyroidism and ophthalmopathy. What was amplified from RNA transcripts were TCR beta CDR3 regions. The TCR CDR3 first-round RT-PCR relied on the HTBI primer set. TCRdb re-called the multiplex PCR reads with MiXCR, one entry per CDR3 protein. The table includes 350,000 to 400,000 distinct CDR3 sequences, 18% detected once. The specimen sequenced was blood. The receptors originated from a man in his late teens or twenties with Graves' ophthalmopathy.

This clonotype was seen many times. The V and J genes are TRBV18 and TRBJ2-3; 7 nucleotides align to TRBD1. This CDR3 comprises 15 residues. V gave up 3 bases and J gave up 2 bases; unmatched junction bases: 5. Germline V gene sequence: CDR1 KGHSH, CDR2 LQKENI. CDR3 sequence: CASSPDRANTDTQYF. Written as DNA, the CDR3 is TGTGCCAGCTCACCCGACAGGGCCAACACAGATACGCAGTATTTT.

This clonotype appeared many times. The gene calls are TRBV6-1 and TRBJ2-3, with D possibly TRBD1 on 5 matching bases. Germline CDR1 is MNHNS and CDR2 is SASEGT. The CDR3 covers 18 residues. Trimming cost V 6 bases and J 0 bases, with 22 bases left between them. The CDR3 DNA sequence: TGTGCCAGCAGGGGGCTGGGGCCCCAACGCACTAGCACAGATACGCAGTATTTT. This sequence encodes CASRGLGPQRTSTDTQYF.

This clonotype showed up many times. The chain recombines TRBV3-1 with TRBJ1-4; D gene uncertain. Looked up from germline, CDR1 is LGHDT and CDR2 is YNNKEL (reference sequence). The V and J ends lost 1 base and 0 bases respectively, with 9 bases between them. This CDR3 region has 16 residues. The CDR3 nucleotides read TGTGCCAGCAGCCAAGGGCTCCTTGCAACTAATGAAAAACTGTTTTTT. This gives the protein CASSQGLLATNEKLFF.

The chain carries TRBV20-1 and TRBJ1-1, with 8 bases fitting TRBD1. The junction had 10 bases not matched to a gene; V was cut back by 0 bases and J by 4 bases. Germline V CDR1 and CDR2: DFQATT, SNEGSKA (reference sequence). The CDR3 consists of 16 residues. The CDR3, as DNA: TGCAGTGCTAGAGATCCCGTCAGGGGGCGGATCACTGAAGCTTTCTTT. Its translation is CSARDPVRGRITEAFF.

This rearrangement joins TRBV6-2 or TRBV6-3 to TRBJ2-1; no clear D. The length of the CDR3 is 15 residues. Trimming stripped 2 bases from V and 2 bases from J, with 10 bases between. CDR1 is MNHEY, CDR2 SVGEGT, per germline. This CDR3 is CASSYPPRAYNEQFF. For the CDR3, the DNA is TGTGCCAGCAGTTACCCCCCCCGCGCCTACAATGAGCAGTTCTTC.

The chain combines TRBV19 with TRBJ2-3; either TRBD1 or TRBD2 may supply D (6 bases each). The germline gives CDR1 LNHDA, CDR2 SQIVND (reference sequence). V lost 4 bases and J 2 bases, leaving 22 bases between the germline ends. The CDR3 is made up of 18 amino acids. The CDR3 nucleotides read TGTGCCAGTAGTAACGTCTTTTTGGGGGGCAGAACCACAGATACGCAGTATTTT. Its protein product is CASSNVFLGGRTTDTQYF.

This clonotype was seen a handful of times. The V call is TRBV5-1, the J call TRBJ2-1; D perhaps matches TRBD2 (5 bases). The germline gives CDR1 SGHRS, CDR2 YFSETQ. The germline V and J ends were trimmed by 3 bases and 6 bases, with 7 bases remaining between them. The CDR3 runs to 12 residues. The CDR3 spells CASSWTGNEQFF. The CDR3 coding sequence is TGCGCCAGCAGCTGGACTGGCAATGAGCAGTTCTTC. The full variable domain, with the rest looked up from reference TRBV5-1 and TRBJ2-1, is KAGVTQTPRYLIKTRGQQVTLSCSPISGHRSVSWYQQTPGQGLQFLFEYFSETQRNKGNFPGRFSGRQFSNSRSEMNVSTLELGDSALYLCASSWTGNEQFFGPGTRLTVL.

J is TRBJ1-5 and V is TRBV19; TRBD1 might be the D (5 bases). Germline CDR1 is LNHDA and CDR2 is SQIVND (reference sequence). V lost 0 bases, J lost 7 bases, and 16 bases lay in between. The CDR3 loop spans 16 amino acids. In DNA, the CDR3 is TGTGCCAGTAGTATAGATTTCAGGACACATCAACAGCCCCAGCATTTT. This encodes CASSIDFRTHQQPQHF. Variable domain in full (rest from reference TRBV19 and TRBJ1-5): DGGITQSPKYLFRKEGQNVTLSCEQNLNHDAMYWYRQDPGQGLRLIYYSQIVNDFQKGDIAEGYSVSREKKESFPLTVTSAQKNPTAFYLCASSIDFRTHQQPQHFGDGTRLSIL.

This clonotype was found many times. The chain carries TRBV3-1 and TRBJ1-3; D not resolved. Germline V CDR1 and CDR2: LGHDT, YNNKEL (reference sequence). The CDR3 extends over 14 amino acids. V was pared by 8 bases and J by 4 bases, with 15 bases between. CDR3 DNA: TGTGCCAGCGCCCAGAAGGGTTCCGGAAACACCATATATTTT. The encoded protein is CASAQKGSGNTIYF. Supplemented by reference TRBV3-1 and TRBJ1-3, the full variable domain reads DTAVSQTPKYLVTQMGNDKSIKCEQNLGHDTMYWYKQDSKKFLKIMFSYNNKELIINETVPNRFSPKSPDKAHLNLHINSLELGDSAVYFCASAQKGSGNTIYFGEGSWLTVV.

A remark on this clonotype: This may come from a read error, since a much larger clone is one base off. The CDR3: CAIRDRAAAEAFF. CDR3 in DNA: TGTGCCATCAGGGACAGGGCAGCCGCTGAAGCTTTCTTT. The J gene is TRBJ1-1, the V gene TRBV10-3; 8 bases fit TRBD1. Germline trimming cut 6 bases from V and 6 bases from J; bases unmatched to any gene: 6. Germline CDR1 and CDR2: ENHRY and SYGVKD. The length of the CDR3 is 13 residues.

This clonotype was seen ten or more times. The J gene is TRBJ1-5, the V gene TRBV19; the match to TRBD1 covers 12 bases. V shed 7 bases, J shed 7 bases, and the junction held 8 bases outside the gene matches. The CDR3 loop spans 15 amino acids. Per the germline V gene, CDR1 is LNHDA and CDR2 is SQIVND (reference sequence). The CDR3 bases are TGTGCCAGTACCGGGACAGGGGGCTCTGGACAGCCCCAGCATTTT. Amino acid sequence: CASTGTGGSGQPQHF.

The chain couples TRBV10-1 to TRBJ1-2, with 7 bases identical to TRBD1. The V and J ends lost 6 bases and 3 bases, in that order; junction bases with no gene match: 4. Germline V gene sequence: CDR1 WNHNN, CDR2 SYGVQD (reference sequence). The CDR3 has 13 residues. CDR3 DNA sequence: TGCGCCAGCAGCGACAGGGTCGACTATGGCTACACCTTC. It codes for CASSDRVDYGYTF.

This clonotype was seen many times. The rearrangement links TRBV7-9 to TRBJ2-5; 10 bases agree with TRBD1. This CDR3 has 16 amino acids. V was pared by 5 bases and J by 0 bases, with 6 bases of the junction left unmatched. CDR1 and CDR2 (germline): SEHNR, FQNEAQ (reference sequence). CDR3: CASSPPDRGYQETQYF. The CDR3 region has the DNA TGTGCCAGCAGCCCCCCGGACAGGGGGTACCAAGAGACCCAGTACTTC.

This clonotype was counted between two and nine times. The genes are TRBV18 and TRBJ1-3; possible D gene TRBD1, 6 bases. This CDR3 region has 14 residues. Germline CDR1 and CDR2: KGHSH and LQKENI. V was pared by 5 bases and J by 5 bases, with 13 bases between. Here the CDR3 reads CASSGQGPRNTIYF. The CDR3 coding sequence is TGTGCCAGCTCAGGGCAGGGGCCAAGAAACACCATATATTTT.

The chain links TRBV18 to TRBJ1-2, with no clear D. CDR1 and CDR2 (germline): KGHSH, LQKENI. This CDR3 comprises 13 residues. Trimming stripped 2 bases from V and 8 bases from J, with 12 bases between. The CDR3 protein is CASSPFLEEGYTF. The CDR3 region has the DNA TGTGCCAGCTCACCATTTCTAGAGGAAGGCTACACCTTC.

This sequence joins TRBV15 and TRBJ2-1; 8 positions agree with TRBD2. The trim removed 1 base at V and 3 bases at J, leaving 5 bases unmatched. The CDR3 runs 16 residues. CDR1 LNHNV and CDR2 YYDKDF come from the germline V gene (reference sequence). The CDR3 DNA is TGTGCCACCAGCAGAGGGTCCAGCGGGGGCTACAATGAGCAGTTCTTC. It specifies CATSRGSSGGYNEQFF. Looking up the rest from reference TRBV15 and TRBJ2-1 gives the full variable domain: DAMVIQNPRYQVTQFGKPVTLSCSQTLNHNVMYWYQQKSSQAPKLLFHYYDKDFNNEADTPDNFQSRRPNTSFCFLDIRSPGLGDTAMYLCATSRGSSGGYNEQFFGPGTRLTVL.

This clonotype was found many times. This chain links TRBV2 with TRBJ2-7, with D maybe TRBD2 (6 bases). This CDR3 is built from 15 residues. Per the germline V gene, CDR1 is SNHLY and CDR2 is FYNNEI. Trimming stripped 0 bases from V and 2 bases from J, with 11 bases between. In DNA, the CDR3 is TGTGCCAGCAGTGAAGCTCGGGACTTCGCCTACGAGCAGTACTTC. Residues: CASSEARDFAYEQYF.

This clonotype was counted at least ten times. The chain uses TRBV5-1 and TRBJ2-3; 12 nucleotides agree with TRBD1. Germline CDR1 SGHRS, CDR2 YFSETQ. CDR3 length equals 16 residues. V shed 0 bases, J shed 3 bases, and the junction held 2 bases outside the gene matches. CDR3 residues: CASSLGDRGQTDTQYF. CDR3 bases: TGCGCCAGCAGCTTGGGGGACAGGGGGCAGACAGATACGCAGTATTTT.